One sample yielded the 26 T cell receptor beta chains listed below, sequenced in a study of shared T cell receptors in the human thymus. The repertoire was sequenced with immunoSEQ multiplex PCR; TCRdb's copy has only in-frame clones and lacks some. Of approximately 580,000 clones in the sample, approximately 80% were seen once. The data also belong to a second study, concerning human thymus T cells.

The sample taken for sequencing was thymocytes. Every receptor here comes from a boy under two years old with a congenital heart defect.

There are a few counts of this clone. The rearrangement links TRBV6-1 to TRBJ1-5; 11 bases agree with TRBD1. CDR3 length: 16 amino acids. The V gene's germline CDR1 is MNHNS and CDR2 SASEGT. With V trimmed by 2 bases and J by 7 bases, 7 bases remained unmatched. The CDR3 spells CASSEKRTGGGQPQHF. CDR3 in DNA: TGTGCCAGCAGTGAAAAACGGACAGGGGGCGGCCAGCCCCAGCATTTT.

This chain links TRBV4-2 with TRBJ1-1; 8 positions match TRBD1. The germline V gene encodes CDR1 LGHNA and CDR2 YNFKEQ. The CDR3 covers 16 residues. The J segment lost 0 bases and the V segment lost 4 bases, leaving 7 bases of the junction unmatched. CDR3 sequence (DNA): TGTGCCAGCAGCCCGGACAGGGAAAGGGTGAACACTGAAGCTTTCTTT. Amino acid sequence: CASSPDRERVNTEAFF.

This clone was found a few times. CDR3 DNA: TGTGCCAGCTGTGGAGCGGGACGTGAGACCCAGTACTTC. Amino acid sequence: CASCGAGRETQYF. The chain carries TRBV25-1 and TRBJ2-5; 7 bases line up with TRBD2. J was trimmed by 5 bases and V by 8 bases; bases with no gene match: 8. The germline gives CDR1 MGHDK, CDR2 SYGVNS. The CDR3 is made up of 13 amino acids.

The chain links TRBV4-1 to TRBJ2-1, with 8 bases fitting TRBD2. The CDR3 has 12 residues. Germline CDR1 and CDR2: MGHRA and YSYEKL. The V and J ends lost 8 bases and 9 bases, in that order; junction bases with no gene match: 6. As DNA, the CDR3 is TGCGCCAGCGGCAGCGGGAGCGGTGAGCAGTTCTTC. Amino acid sequence: CASGSGSGEQFF.

The rearrangement links TRBV10-3 to TRBJ2-1, with D perhaps matching TRBD2 (7 bases). V lost 6 bases and J lost 8, with 20 bases in between. CDR1 is ENHRY and CDR2 is SYGVKD in the germline V gene. The CDR3 has 15 amino acids. The CDR3 here is CAISPYLRGRDEQFF. The CDR3 nucleotides are TGTGCCATCAGCCCCTACCTGCGGGGGCGGGATGAGCAGTTCTTC.

V gene TRBV13 combines with J gene TRBJ2-5, with 9 bases lining up with TRBD1. V trimming: 5 bases; J trimming: 4 bases; junction bases outside the gene matches: 8. Germline CDR1 PRHDT, CDR2 FYEKMQ (reference sequence). This CDR3 has 15 residues. The CDR3 sequence is CASSDKQGAVETQYF. CDR3 DNA sequence: TGTGCCAGCAGCGATAAACAGGGGGCGGTAGAGACCCAGTACTTC.

V and J are TRBV4-1 and TRBJ2-1; D is perhaps TRBD2 (5 bases). Per germline, CDR1 MGHRA and CDR2 YSYEKL. The CDR3 is 21 residues long. Trimming took 3 bases from V and 0 from J, leaving 27 bases between them. CDR3 residues: CASSQAKRSHGPHSSYNEQFF. In DNA form, the CDR3 reads TGCGCCAGCAGCCAGGCAAAGCGGAGCCACGGGCCTCATAGCTCCTACAATGAGCAGTTCTTC.

V gene TRBV6-6 combines with J gene TRBJ1-3, with D hard to call. The CDR3 has 12 amino acids. The V end was cut by 6 bases, the J end by 2 bases, with 5 bases between. Looked up from germline, CDR1 is MNHNY and CDR2 is SVGAGI (reference sequence). CDR3 nucleotide sequence: TGTGCCAGCAGGCGTGCTGGAAACACCATATATTTT. The encoded protein is CASRRAGNTIYF.

This clone was seen only a few times. This sequence joins TRBV7-9 and TRBJ1-2; D remains ambiguous. The CDR3 is 12 amino acids. Trimming left V 5 bases short and J 8 bases short, with 12 bases between. Germline V gene lookup returns CDR1 SEHNR and CDR2 FQNEAQ (reference sequence). CDR3 sequence reads: CASSRGVGGYTF. In DNA, the CDR3 is TGTGCCAGCAGCCGCGGGGTGGGGGGCTACACCTTC.

The table lists this clone with a few counts. The chain recombines TRBV6-1 with TRBJ2-1, with TRBD2 identical over 8 bases. Germline values: CDR1 MNHNS, CDR2 SASEGT. V dropped 0 bases and J dropped 0; count of bases not matched to a gene: 4. The CDR3 runs to 17 residues. CDR3 coding DNA: TGTGCCAGCAGTGAAGCAAGCCTAGCGGGCTCCTACAATGAGCAGTTCTTC. It encodes CASSEASLAGSYNEQFF.

The V call is TRBV19, the J call TRBJ1-5, with a possible D match to TRBD1 (5 bases). The germline CDR1 and CDR2 sequences are LNHDA and SQIVND (reference sequence). V was cut by 0 bases and J by 6 bases, with 12 bases left in between. The CDR3 is made up of 15 amino acids. DNA of the CDR3: TGTGCCAGTAGTATAGATTTGTTAGGGGTTCAGCCCCAGCATTTT. Encoded protein: CASSIDLLGVQPQHF.

CDR3 in DNA: TGTGCCAGCAGCGTAGCGGACTACTCCTACGAGCAGTACTTC. Translation: CASSVADYSYEQYF. The chain employs TRBV9 and TRBJ2-7; perhaps TRBD2 as D (6 bases). V shed 0 bases and J shed 0 bases, with 7 bases lying between them. The CDR3 loop spans 14 amino acids. Germline V gene lookup returns CDR1 SGDLS and CDR2 YYNGEE.

V usage is TRBV18 and J usage is TRBJ2-7, with a tentative D call TRBD2 (6 bases). This CDR3 is built from 15 residues. V was pared by 2 bases and J by 2 bases, with 13 bases between. Germline V lookup: CDR1 KGHSH, CDR2 LQKENI. The CDR3 reads CASSPTGTVPYEQYF. The CDR3 coding sequence is TGTGCCAGCTCACCAACCGGGACTGTCCCCTACGAGCAGTACTTC.

The gene calls are TRBV6-5 and TRBJ1-2; D might be TRBD1 (6 bases). This CDR3 has 15 amino acids. V lost 2 bases and J lost 8, with 18 bases in between. Germline CDR1 reads MNHEY; CDR2 reads SVGAGI. CDR3: CASSYGQGPTEGYTF. The CDR3 DNA follows: TGTGCCAGCAGTTACGGGCAGGGGCCAACGGAAGGCTACACCTTC.

The rearrangement links TRBV12-5 to TRBJ2-3, with D perhaps TRBD1 (5 bases). From germline, CDR1 is LGHNT and CDR2 FRNRAP. V was trimmed by 2 bases and J by 4 bases, leaving 16 bases between them. The CDR3 is 16 amino acids. CDR3 sequence (DNA): TGTGCTAGTGGTTTGAGGGGCTTCCATGGGGCAGATACGCAGTATTTT. This encodes CASGLRGFHGADTQYF.

The chain carries TRBV15 and TRBJ2-5; possible D gene TRBD1, 5 bases. CDR3 size: 13 residues. Germline V gene lookup returns CDR1 LNHNV and CDR2 YYDKDF (reference sequence). V dropped 6 bases and J dropped 5 bases, with 13 bases sitting between them. The CDR3 DNA reads as TGTGCCACCAGACCTGACAGTCAGGAGACCCAGTACTTC. Translated: CATRPDSQETQYF.

This chain joins TRBV28 and TRBJ1-1; D might be TRBD1 (6 bases). There are 16 residues in the CDR3. V was clipped by 4 bases and J by 3 bases, with 18 bases between them. Germline assignment: CDR1 MDHEN and CDR2 SYDVKM. The CDR3, as DNA: TGTGCCAGCAGTTCGCCCACAGGGTACGGCGACACTGAAGCTTTCTTT. The encoded protein is CASSSPTGYGDTEAFF.

The genes are TRBV4-3 and TRBJ1-5; D perhaps matches TRBD1 (6 bases). The V gene's germline CDR1 is LGHNA and CDR2 YSLEER. The CDR3 length is 16 residues. V dropped 0 bases and J dropped 0 bases, with 9 bases sitting between them. The CDR3: CASSQEDRYSNQPQHF. The CDR3 region has the DNA TGCGCCAGCAGCCAAGAGGACAGATATAGCAATCAGCCCCAGCATTTT.

This clone was seen once. The chain joins TRBV2 to TRBJ1-5, with 9 bases lining up with TRBD1. The germline gives CDR1 SNHLY, CDR2 FYNNEI. This CDR3 contains 15 residues. The V and J ends lost 4 bases and 7 bases, in that order; junction bases with no gene match: 8. CDR3 protein: CASSVLGQGVQPQHF. The CDR3 nucleotides read TGTGCCAGCAGTGTCTTGGGACAGGGAGTGCAGCCCCAGCATTTT.

The chain recombines TRBV11-2 with TRBJ2-2; tentative D call: TRBD2 (5 bases). The CDR3 runs to 14 residues. V lost 5 bases to trimming and J lost 6 bases, with 13 bases between them. Per germline, CDR1 SGHAT and CDR2 FQNNGV. Here the CDR3 reads CASSLLLAPGELFF. The DNA of the CDR3 is TGTGCCAGCAGCCTGCTCTTAGCGCCCGGGGAGCTGTTTTTT.

The V gene is TRBV10-1, the J gene TRBJ1-5; D call uncertain. CDR1 and CDR2 from the germline V gene are WNHNN and SYGVQD (reference sequence). V was pared by 3 bases and J by 7 bases, with 25 bases between. CDR3 length: 18 amino acids. The CDR3 nucleotides read TGCGCCAGCAGTGAAAGAAAGGGCCCAAGTCGGGAGGTCCAGCCCCAGCATTTT. Its translation: CASSERKGPSREVQPQHF.

This clone appeared a single time. The chain joins TRBV7-8 to TRBJ2-1; TRBD2 aligns across 14 bases. CDR1 and CDR2 (germline): SGHVS, FQNEAQ. V shed 1 base and J 16 bases; nucleotides not matched to a gene: 9. The CDR3 is made up of 15 amino acids. CDR3 coding DNA: TGTGCCAGCAGCTTAGGGACGGGACTAGCGGGAGAGCGATTCTTC. Translating it yields CASSLGTGLAGERFF.

V is TRBV4-1 and J is TRBJ1-1, with D perhaps matching TRBD1 (6 bases). The CDR3 extends over 15 amino acids. Germline CDR1 is MGHRA and CDR2 is YSYEKL. The germline V and J ends were trimmed by 1 base and 4 bases, with 13 bases remaining between them. This CDR3 is CASSQGGGSSTEAFF. In DNA, the CDR3 is TGCGCCAGCAGCCAAGGAGGGGGTTCGAGCACTGAAGCTTTCTTT.

This clone came up once. The chain carries TRBV5-1 and TRBJ2-7; weak D call: TRBD2 (6 bases). Germline V gene data show CDR1 as SGHRS and CDR2 as YFSETQ. V lost 0 bases to trimming and J lost 7 bases, with 14 bases between them. This CDR3 has 14 residues. CDR3 sequence: CASSLGIVRGEQYF. Written as DNA, the CDR3 is TGCGCCAGCAGCTTGGGGATAGTCCGGGGGGAGCAGTACTTC.

The chain carries TRBV9 and TRBJ2-7, with 12 bases fitting TRBD2. V dropped 0 bases and J dropped 7; count of bases not matched to a gene: 8. The V gene's germline CDR1 is SGDLS and CDR2 YYNGEE. The CDR3 consists of 16 residues. CDR3 sequence: CASSVDLAGGPEEQYF. DNA for the CDR3: TGTGCCAGCAGCGTAGACCTAGCGGGAGGGCCAGAGGAGCAGTACTTC.

The genes are TRBV29-1 and TRBJ1-1; TRBD1 matches 9 bases. V trimming: 5 bases; J trimming: 10 bases; junction bases outside the gene matches: 17. CDR3 length: 15 residues. Germline V gives CDR1 SQVTM, CDR2 ANQGSEA. DNA for the CDR3: TGCAGCGTTCCTCGGACAGGGGACGGGGTTGGAGGAGCTTTCTTT. The encoded protein is CSVPRTGDGVGGAFF.